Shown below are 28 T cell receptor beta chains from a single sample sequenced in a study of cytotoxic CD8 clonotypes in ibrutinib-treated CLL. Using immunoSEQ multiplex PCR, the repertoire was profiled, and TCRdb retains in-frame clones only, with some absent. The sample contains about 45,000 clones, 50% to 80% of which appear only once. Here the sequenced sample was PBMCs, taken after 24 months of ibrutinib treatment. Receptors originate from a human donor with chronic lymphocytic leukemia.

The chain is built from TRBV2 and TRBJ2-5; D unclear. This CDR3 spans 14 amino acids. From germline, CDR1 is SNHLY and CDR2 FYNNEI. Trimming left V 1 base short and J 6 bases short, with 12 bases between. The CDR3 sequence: CASSEGGSSQTQYF. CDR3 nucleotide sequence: TGTGCCAGCAGTGAAGGCGGTAGCTCGCAGACCCAGTACTTC.

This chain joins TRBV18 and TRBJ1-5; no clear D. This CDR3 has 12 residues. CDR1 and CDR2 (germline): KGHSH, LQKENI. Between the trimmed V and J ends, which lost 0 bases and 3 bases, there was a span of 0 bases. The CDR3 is CASSPPNQPQHF. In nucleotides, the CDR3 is TGTGCCAGCTCACCACCCAATCAGCCCCAGCATTTT.

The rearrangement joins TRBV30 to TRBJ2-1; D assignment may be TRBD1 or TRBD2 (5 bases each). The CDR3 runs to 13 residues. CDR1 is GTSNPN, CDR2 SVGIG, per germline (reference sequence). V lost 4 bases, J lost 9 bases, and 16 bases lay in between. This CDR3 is CAWTLEERGEQFF. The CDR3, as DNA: TGTGCCTGGACCCTGGAAGAGAGGGGTGAGCAGTTCTTC.

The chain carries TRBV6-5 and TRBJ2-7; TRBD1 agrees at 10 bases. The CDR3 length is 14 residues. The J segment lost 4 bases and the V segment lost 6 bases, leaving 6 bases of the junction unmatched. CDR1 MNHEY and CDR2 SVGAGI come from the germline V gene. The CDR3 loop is CASRGGQGMYEQYF. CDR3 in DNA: TGTGCCAGCAGGGGGGGACAGGGGATGTACGAGCAGTACTTC.

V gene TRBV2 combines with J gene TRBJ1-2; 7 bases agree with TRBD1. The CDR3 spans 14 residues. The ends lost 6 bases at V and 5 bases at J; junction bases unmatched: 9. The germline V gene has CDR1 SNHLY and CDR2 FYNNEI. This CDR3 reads CASREGAPGYGYTF. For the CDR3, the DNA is TGTGCCAGCAGAGAGGGGGCCCCAGGGTATGGCTACACCTTC.

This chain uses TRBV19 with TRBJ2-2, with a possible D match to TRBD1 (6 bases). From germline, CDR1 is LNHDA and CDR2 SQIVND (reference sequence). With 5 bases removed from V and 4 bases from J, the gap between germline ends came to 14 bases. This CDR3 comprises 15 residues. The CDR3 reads CASSPRRGGTGELFF. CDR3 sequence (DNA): TGTGCCAGTAGTCCCCGCAGGGGTGGCACCGGGGAGCTGTTTTTT.

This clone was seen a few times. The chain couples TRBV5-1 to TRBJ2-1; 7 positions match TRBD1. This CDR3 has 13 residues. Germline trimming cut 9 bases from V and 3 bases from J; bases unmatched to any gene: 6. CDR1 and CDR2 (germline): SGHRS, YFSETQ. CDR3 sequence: CATGTEFYNEQFF. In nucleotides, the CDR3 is TGCGCCACCGGGACAGAATTCTACAATGAGCAGTTCTTC.

The DNA for the CDR3 is TGCGCCAGCAGCTGGAGTACGAACACTGAAGCTTTCTTT. Its protein is CASSWSTNTEAFF. This chain joins TRBV5-1 and TRBJ1-1; no definite D call. Germline loops: CDR1 SGHRS, CDR2 YFSETQ. Trimming removed 3 bases at V and 1 base at J, with 7 bases between. This CDR3 has 13 amino acids. The full variable domain, in which reference TRBV5-1 and TRBJ1-1 provide the parts outside the CDR3, is KAGVTQTPRYLIKTRGQQVTLSCSPISGHRSVSWYQQTPGQGLQFLFEYFSETQRNKGNFPGRFSGRQFSNSRSEMNVSTLELGDSALYLCASSWSTNTEAFFGQGTRLTVV.

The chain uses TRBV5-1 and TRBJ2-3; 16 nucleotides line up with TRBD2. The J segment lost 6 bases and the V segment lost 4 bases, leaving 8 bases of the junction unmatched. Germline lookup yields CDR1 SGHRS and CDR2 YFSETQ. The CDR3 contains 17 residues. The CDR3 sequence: CASSRGTSGGAADTQYF. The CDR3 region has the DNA TGCGCCAGCAGCCGCGGGACTAGCGGGGGGGCCGCGGATACGCAGTATTTT.

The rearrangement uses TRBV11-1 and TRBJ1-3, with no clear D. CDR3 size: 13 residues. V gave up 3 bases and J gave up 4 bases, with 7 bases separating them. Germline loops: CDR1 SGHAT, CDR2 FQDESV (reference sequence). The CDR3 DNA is TGTGCCAGCAGCTTTGGGGAAGGAAACACCATATATTTT. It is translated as CASSFGEGNTIYF. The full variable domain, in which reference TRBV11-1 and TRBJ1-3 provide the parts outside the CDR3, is EAEVAQSPRYKITEKSQAVAFWCDPISGHATLYWYRQILGQGPELLVQFQDESVVDDSQLPKDRFSAERLKGVDSTLKIQPAELGDSAMYLCASSFGEGNTIYFGEGSWLTVV.

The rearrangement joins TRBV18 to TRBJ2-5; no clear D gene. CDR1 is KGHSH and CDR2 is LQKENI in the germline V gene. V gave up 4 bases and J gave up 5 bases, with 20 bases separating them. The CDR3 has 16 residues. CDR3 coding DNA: TGTGCCAGCTCACTAAACAGCCAGACCCTCGGGGAGACCCAGTACTTC. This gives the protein CASSLNSQTLGETQYF.

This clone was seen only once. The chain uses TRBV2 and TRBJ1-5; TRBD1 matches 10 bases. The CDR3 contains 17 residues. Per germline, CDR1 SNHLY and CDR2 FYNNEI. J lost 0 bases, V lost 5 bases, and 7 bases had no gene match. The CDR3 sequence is CASSYLGQGTSNQPQHF. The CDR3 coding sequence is TGTGCCAGCAGTTACTTGGGACAGGGGACTAGCAATCAGCCCCAGCATTTT.

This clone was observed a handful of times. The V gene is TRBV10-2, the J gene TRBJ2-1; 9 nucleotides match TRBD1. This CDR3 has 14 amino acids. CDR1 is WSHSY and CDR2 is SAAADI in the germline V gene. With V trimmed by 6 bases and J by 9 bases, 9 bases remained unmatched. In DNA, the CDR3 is TGCGCCAGCAGAGACACAGGGGGCTTTTCTGAGCAGTTCTTC. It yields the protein CASRDTGGFSEQFF.

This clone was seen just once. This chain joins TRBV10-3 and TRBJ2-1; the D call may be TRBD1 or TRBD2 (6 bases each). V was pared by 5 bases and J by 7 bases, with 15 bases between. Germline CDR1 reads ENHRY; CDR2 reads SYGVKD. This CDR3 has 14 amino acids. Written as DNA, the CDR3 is TGTGCCATCAGTTGGCCGGGGGCGAGGAATGAGCAGTTCTTC. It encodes CAISWPGARNEQFF.

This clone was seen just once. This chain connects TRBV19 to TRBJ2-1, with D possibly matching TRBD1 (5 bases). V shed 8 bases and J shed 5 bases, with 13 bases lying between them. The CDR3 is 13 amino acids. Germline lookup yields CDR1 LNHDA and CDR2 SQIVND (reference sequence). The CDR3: CASGQVFNNEQFF. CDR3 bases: TGTGCCAGTGGACAAGTTTTCAACAATGAGCAGTTCTTC.

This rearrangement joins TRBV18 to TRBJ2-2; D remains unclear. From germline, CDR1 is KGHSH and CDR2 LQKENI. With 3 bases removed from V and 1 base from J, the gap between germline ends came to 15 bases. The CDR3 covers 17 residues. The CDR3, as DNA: TGTGCCAGCTCACCTCGACGAGGCGACGGGAACACCGGGGAGCTGTTTTTT. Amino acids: CASSPRRGDGNTGELFF.

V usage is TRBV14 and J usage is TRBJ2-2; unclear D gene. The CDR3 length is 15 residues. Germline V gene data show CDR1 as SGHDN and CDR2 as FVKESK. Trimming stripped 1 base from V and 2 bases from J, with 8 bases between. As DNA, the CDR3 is TGTGCCAGCAGCCAAGTCCGCACAAACACCGGGGAGCTGTTTTTT. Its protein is CASSQVRTNTGELFF.

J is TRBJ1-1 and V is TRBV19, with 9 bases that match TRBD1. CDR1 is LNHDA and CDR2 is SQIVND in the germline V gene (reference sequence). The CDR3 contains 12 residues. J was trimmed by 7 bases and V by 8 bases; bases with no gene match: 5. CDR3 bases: TGTGCCAGTGAGTACAGGGGGCTTGAAGCTTTCTTT. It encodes CASEYRGLEAFF.

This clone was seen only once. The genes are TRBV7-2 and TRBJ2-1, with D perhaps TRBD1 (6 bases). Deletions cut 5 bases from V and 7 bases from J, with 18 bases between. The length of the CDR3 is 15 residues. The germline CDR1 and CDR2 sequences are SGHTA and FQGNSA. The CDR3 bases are TGTGCCAGCAGCATGTATACCCTTCAGGGGAATGAGCAGTTCTTC. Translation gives CASSMYTLQGNEQFF.

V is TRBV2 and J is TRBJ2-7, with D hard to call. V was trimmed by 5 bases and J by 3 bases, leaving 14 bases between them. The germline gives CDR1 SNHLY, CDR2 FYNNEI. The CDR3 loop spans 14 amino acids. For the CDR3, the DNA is TGTGCCAGCAGTAAGACCGAATACAGCTACGAGCAGTACTTC. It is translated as CASSKTEYSYEQYF.

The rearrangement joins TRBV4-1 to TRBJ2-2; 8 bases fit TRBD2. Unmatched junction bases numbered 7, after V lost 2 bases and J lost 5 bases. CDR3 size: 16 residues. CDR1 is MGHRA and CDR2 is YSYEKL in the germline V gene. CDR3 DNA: TGCGCCAGCAGCCAAACCCTGACTAGCGCGACCGGGGAGCTGTTTTTT. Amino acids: CASSQTLTSATGELFF.

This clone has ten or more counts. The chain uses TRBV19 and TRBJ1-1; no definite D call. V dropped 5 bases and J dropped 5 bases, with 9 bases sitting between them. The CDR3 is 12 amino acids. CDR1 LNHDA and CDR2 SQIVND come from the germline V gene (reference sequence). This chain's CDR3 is CASSQSGTEAFF. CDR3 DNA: TGTGCCAGTAGTCAATCGGGAACTGAAGCTTTCTTT.

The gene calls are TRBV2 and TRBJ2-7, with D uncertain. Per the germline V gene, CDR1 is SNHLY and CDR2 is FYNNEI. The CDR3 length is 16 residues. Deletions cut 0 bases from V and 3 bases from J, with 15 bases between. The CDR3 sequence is CASSEAVSGWGYEQYF. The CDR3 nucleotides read TGTGCCAGCAGTGAAGCAGTTTCGGGTTGGGGCTACGAGCAGTACTTC.

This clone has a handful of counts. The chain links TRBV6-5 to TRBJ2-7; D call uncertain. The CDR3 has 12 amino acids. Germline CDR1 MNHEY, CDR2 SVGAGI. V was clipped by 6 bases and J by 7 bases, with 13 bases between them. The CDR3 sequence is CASRHATLEQYF. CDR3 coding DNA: TGTGCCAGCAGACATGCCACCTTGGAGCAGTACTTC.

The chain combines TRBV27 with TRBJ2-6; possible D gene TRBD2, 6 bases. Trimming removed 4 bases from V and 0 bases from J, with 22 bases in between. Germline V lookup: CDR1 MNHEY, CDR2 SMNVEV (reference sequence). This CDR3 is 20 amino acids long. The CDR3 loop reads CASSSGALAPQTSGANVLTF. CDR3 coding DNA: TGTGCCAGCAGTTCCGGGGCACTAGCCCCTCAGACCTCTGGGGCCAACGTCCTGACTTTC.

CDR3 nucleotide sequence: TGTGCCAGCAGCCGTCACTCTAGCGGGAACACAGATACGCAGTATTTT. Protein: CASSRHSSGNTDTQYF. The rearrangement links TRBV2 to TRBJ2-3; TRBD2 aligns across 9 bases. J was trimmed by 2 bases and V by 6 bases; bases with no gene match: 9. The germline V gene encodes CDR1 SNHLY and CDR2 FYNNEI. The CDR3 totals 16 residues.

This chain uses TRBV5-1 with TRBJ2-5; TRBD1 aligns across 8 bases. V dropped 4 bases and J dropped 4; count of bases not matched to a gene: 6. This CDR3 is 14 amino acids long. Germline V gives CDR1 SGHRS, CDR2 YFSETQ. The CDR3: CASSQQGARETQYF. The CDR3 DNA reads TGCGCCAGCAGCCAGCAGGGGGCCCGAGAGACCCAGTACTTC. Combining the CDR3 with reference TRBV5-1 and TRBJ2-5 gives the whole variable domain KAGVTQTPRYLIKTRGQQVTLSCSPISGHRSVSWYQQTPGQGLQFLFEYFSETQRNKGNFPGRFSGRQFSNSRSEMNVSTLELGDSALYLCASSQQGARETQYFGPGTRLLVL.

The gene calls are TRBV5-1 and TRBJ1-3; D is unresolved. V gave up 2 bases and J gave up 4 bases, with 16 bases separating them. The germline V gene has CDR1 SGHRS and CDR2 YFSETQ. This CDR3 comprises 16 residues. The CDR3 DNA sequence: TGCGCCAGCAGCTTAACGACGACGACACTCGGAAACACCATATATTTT. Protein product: CASSLTTTTLGNTIYF.